This T cell receptor (beta chain) was sequenced during a study of blood T cell repertoires in COVID-19. For the study at large: Researchers got acute and convalescent COVID-19 samples from the United States, Italy and Spain. Nucleic acid was either cDNA or gDNA, and it came from T cells, B-cell-depleted T cells, or PBMCs.

Trimming took 0 bases from V and 5 from J, leaving 10 bases between them. CDR1 MNHEY and CDR2 SMNVEV come from the germline V gene (reference sequence). The CDR3 runs to 14 residues. Using immunoSEQ multiplex PCR, the repertoire was profiled, and TCRdb retains in-frame clones only, with some absent. Of about 34,000 clones in the sample, roughly three quarters were seen once. This chain joins TRBV27 and TRBJ1-2; possible D gene TRBD1, 6 bases. The specimen sequenced was peripheral blood. The sequence came from a human donor in a cohort sampled during active COVID-19. The CDR3 reads CASSLSDRRYGYTF. The DNA for the CDR3 is TGTGCCAGCAGTTTATCCGACAGGCGGTATGGCTACACCTTC.